This T cell receptor beta chain was profiled in a study of cytomegalovirus exposure and HLA in healthy donors. The PCR was carried out with 60 Vbeta primers and 13 Jbeta primers. Generated by immunoSEQ multiplex PCR, the TCRdb table keeps only in-frame clones and is missing some. The table records 170,000 or so clones, about three quarters of them present only once. This CDR3 comprises 19 residues. The junction had 7 bases not matched to a gene; V was cut back by 4 bases and J by 0 bases. Germline values: CDR1 SGHTA, CDR2 FQGNSA. The chain has TRBV7-2 and TRBJ2-1; 15 bases agree with TRBD2. The origin of this receptor is an older woman in good health and CMV-seropositive. Sequenced material: PBMCs. The CDR3 coding sequence is TGTGCCAGCAGCTCGGGACTAGCGGGGGGTTCGAGCTCCTACAATGAGCAGTTCTTC. Amino acid sequence: CASSSGLAGGSSSYNEQFF.